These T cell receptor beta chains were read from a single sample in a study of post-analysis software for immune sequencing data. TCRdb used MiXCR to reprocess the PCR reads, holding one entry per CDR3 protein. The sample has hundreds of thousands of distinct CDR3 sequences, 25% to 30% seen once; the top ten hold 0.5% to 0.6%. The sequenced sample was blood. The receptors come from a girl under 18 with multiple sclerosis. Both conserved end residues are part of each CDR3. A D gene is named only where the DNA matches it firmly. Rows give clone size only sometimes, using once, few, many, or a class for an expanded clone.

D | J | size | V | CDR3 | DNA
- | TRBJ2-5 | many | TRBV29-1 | CSVAAAEVAQYF | TGCAGCGTTGCAGCAGCCGAGGTGGCCCAGTACTTC
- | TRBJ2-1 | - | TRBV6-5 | CASSYSGLALGEQFF | TGTGCCAGCAGTTACTCGGGGCTTGCCCTGGGCGAGCAGTTCTTC
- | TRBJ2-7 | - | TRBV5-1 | CASSPAGHPYEQYF | TGCGCCAGCAGCCCGGCCGGACACCCCTACGAGCAGTACTTC
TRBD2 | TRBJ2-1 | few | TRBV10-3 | CAISASGGWNNEQFF | TGTGCCATCAGCGCTAGCGGGGGGTGGAACAATGAGCAGTTCTTC
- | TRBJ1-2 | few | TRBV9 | CASSESGTLGGYTF | TGTGCCAGCAGCGAATCCGGGACGCTGGGTGGCTACACCTTC
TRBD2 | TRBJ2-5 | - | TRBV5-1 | CASSSTSGGWGETQYF | TGCGCCAGCAGCTCGACTAGCGGGGGATGGGGGGAGACCCAGTACTTC
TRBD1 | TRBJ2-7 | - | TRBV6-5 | CATSWGTGRTAEQYF | TGTGCCACCAGTTGGGGGACAGGGAGGACGGCCGAGCAGTACTTC
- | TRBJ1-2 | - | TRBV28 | CASSIGILVNGYTF | TGTGCCAGCTCGATCGGGATCTTAGTTAATGGCTACACCTTC
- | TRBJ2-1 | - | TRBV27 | CASSPAGTVYNEQFF | TGTGCCAGCAGTCCTGCCGGGACTGTATACAATGAGCAGTTCTTC
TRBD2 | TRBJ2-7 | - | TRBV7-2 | CASSVTSGSVLGEQYF | TGTGCCAGCAGCGTTACTAGCGGGAGTGTCTTGGGCGAGCAGTACTTC
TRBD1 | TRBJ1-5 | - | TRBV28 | CASKGTGNGNQPQHF | TGTGCCAGCAAAGGGACAGGGAATGGCAATCAGCCCCAGCATTTT
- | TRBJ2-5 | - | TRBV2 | CASLGSSGQETQYF | TGTGCCAGCTTGGGTAGTAGCGGACAAGAGACCCAGTACTTC
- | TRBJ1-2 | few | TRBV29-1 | CSVELSTGYGYTF | TGCAGCGTTGAATTGTCGACAGGCTATGGCTACACCTTC
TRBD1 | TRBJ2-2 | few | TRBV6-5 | CASSYPGQGRTGELFF | TGTGCCAGCAGTTACCCCGGACAGGGGCGCACCGGGGAGCTGTTTTTT
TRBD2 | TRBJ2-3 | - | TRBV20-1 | CSARDSGRAEDTQYF | TGCAGTGCTAGAGATAGCGGGAGGGCCGAGGATACGCAGTATTTT
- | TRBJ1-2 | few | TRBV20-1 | CSARVSNEVYGYTF | TGCAGTGCTAGAGTTAGCAATGAGGTCTATGGCTACACCTTC
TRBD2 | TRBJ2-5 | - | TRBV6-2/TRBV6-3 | CASSRLAGAETQYF | TGTGCCAGCAGTCGACTAGCGGGAGCAGAGACCCAGTACTTC
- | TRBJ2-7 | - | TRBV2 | CASSENGASQQYF | TGTGCCAGCAGTGAAAACGGAGCATCCCAGCAGTACTTC
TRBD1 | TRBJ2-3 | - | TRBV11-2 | CASSPGVYEQGATDTQYF | TGTGCCAGCAGCCCCGGCGTGTATGAACAGGGGGCAACAGATACGCAGTATTTT
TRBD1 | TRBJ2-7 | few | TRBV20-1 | CSALPGTGGYEQYF | TGCAGTGCCCTACCAGGGACAGGGGGATACGAGCAGTACTTC
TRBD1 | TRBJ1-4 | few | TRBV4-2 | CASSQRTGPTGPNEKLFF | TGTGCCAGCAGCCAACGGACAGGGCCGACGGGGCCTAATGAAAAACTGTTTTTT
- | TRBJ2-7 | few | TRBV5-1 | CASSLRGAAHEQYF | TGCGCCAGCAGCTTGCGGGGGGCGGCTCACGAGCAGTACTTC
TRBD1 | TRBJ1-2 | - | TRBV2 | CATRQGQGHYGYTF | TGTGCCACCCGACAGGGACAGGGACACTATGGCTACACCTTC
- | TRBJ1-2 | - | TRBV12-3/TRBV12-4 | CASRDPGAGYGYTF | TGTGCCAGCAGGGATCCCGGGGCAGGCTATGGCTACACCTTC
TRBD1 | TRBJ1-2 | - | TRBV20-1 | CSARTGSGYTF | TGCAGTGCTCGGACAGGGTCTGGCTACACCTTC
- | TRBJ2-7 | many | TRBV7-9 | CASSFSSDNYEQYF | TGTGCCAGCAGCTTCTCATCGGACAACTACGAGCAGTACTTC
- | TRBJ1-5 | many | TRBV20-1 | CSASWGINQPQHF | TGCAGTGCTAGTTGGGGCATCAATCAGCCCCAGCATTTT
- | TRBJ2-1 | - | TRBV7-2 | CASSLALWRNSHNEQFF | TGTGCCAGCAGCTTAGCGCTTTGGCGCAACTCTCACAATGAGCAGTTCTTC
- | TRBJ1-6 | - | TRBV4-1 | CASSQDGTEGRSPLHF | TGCGCCAGCAGCCAAGATGGTACAGAAGGCCGTTCACCCCTCCACTTT
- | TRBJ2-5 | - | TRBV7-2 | CASSQGWGIGETQYF | TGTGCCAGCAGCCAAGGGTGGGGGATAGGGGAGACCCAGTACTTC
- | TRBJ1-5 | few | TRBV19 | CASSIAPRDKKDQPQHF | TGTGCCAGTAGTATAGCCCCTCGGGACAAAAAAGATCAGCCCCAGCATTTT
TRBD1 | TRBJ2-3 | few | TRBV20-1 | CSARGDRGDTQYF | TGCAGTGCTAGGGGTGACAGGGGGGATACGCAGTATTTT
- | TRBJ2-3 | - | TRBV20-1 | CSLPGIPRYF | TGCAGCCTACCCGGGATCCCCCGGTATTTT
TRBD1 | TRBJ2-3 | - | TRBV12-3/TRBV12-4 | CASRETGGTDTQYF | TGTGCCAGCAGGGAGACAGGGGGCACAGATACGCAGTATTTT
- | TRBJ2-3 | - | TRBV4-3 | CASSQMGHGNTDTQYF | TGCGCCAGCAGCCAGATGGGACACGGCAACACAGATACGCAGTATTTT
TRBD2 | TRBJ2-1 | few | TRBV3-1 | CASSHVLAGGHGQFF | TGTGCCAGCAGCCATGTCCTAGCGGGAGGGCATGGGCAGTTCTTC
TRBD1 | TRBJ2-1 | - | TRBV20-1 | CSAREGGFATGGAWAYNEQFF | TGCAGTGCTAGAGAAGGAGGTTTCGCGACAGGGGGCGCCTGGGCCTACAATGAGCAGTTCTTC
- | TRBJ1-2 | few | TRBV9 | CASTPVGAGYTF | TGTGCCAGCACCCCGGTGGGGGCGGGCTACACCTTC
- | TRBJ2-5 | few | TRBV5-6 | CASSQGLGAWYQETQYF | TGTGCCAGCAGCCAAGGTCTGGGCGCTTGGTACCAAGAGACCCAGTACTTC
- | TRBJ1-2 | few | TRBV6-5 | CASSYPTRLDTRHYGYTF | TGTGCCAGCAGTTACCCTACCCGATTGGACACGCGGCATTATGGCTACACCTTC
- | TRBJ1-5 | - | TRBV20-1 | CSAPMGGRIGNQPQHF | TGCAGTGCCCCGATGGGGGGGCGGATCGGAAATCAGCCCCAGCATTTT
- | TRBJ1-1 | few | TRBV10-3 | CAISEGWGDTEAFF | TGTGCCATCAGCGAGGGTTGGGGTGACACTGAAGCTTTCTTT
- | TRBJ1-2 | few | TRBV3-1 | CASRQGGNRLGYTF | TGTGCCAGCCGACAAGGGGGGAATCGTCTAGGCTACACCTTC
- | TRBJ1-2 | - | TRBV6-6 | CAGSTTGLYGYTF | TGTGCCGGCAGTACTACAGGGCTGTATGGCTACACCTTC